The present T cell receptor beta chain was sequenced within a study of shared T cell receptors in the human thymus. Germline V gives CDR1 MNHEY, CDR2 SVGAGI. Trimming took off 5 bases at V and 6 bases at J, with 16 bases between the two ends. This CDR3 region has 15 residues. The data were produced by immunoSEQ multiplex PCR, yet TCRdb's version contains in-frame clones alone and is incomplete. The sample yields some 700,000 clones, approximately 85% seen once. The sample was also linked to a second study, of human thymus T cells. As reported in that work: Healthy Finnish infants undergoing corrective surgery for congenital heart defects were used as donors. During corrective heart surgery, resections were taken, and the thymus tissue came from them. Across thymic and blood repertoires, the usage of V and J genes appeared to be biased. What related research reported was that thymic repertoires overlapped highly among unrelated individuals.

The V call is TRBV6-5, the J call TRBJ2-2; D possibly corresponds to TRBD1 (5 bases). The source of this sequence is a girl less than two years old with a congenital heart defect. The sequenced sample consisted of thymocytes. CDR3 protein: CASSPIASGSGELFF. The CDR3, as DNA: TGTGCCAGCAGTCCGATAGCATCAGGGTCCGGGGAGCTGTTTTTT.